Listed here is a single T cell receptor (beta chain). This sample is part of a study of OX40 agonist ivuxolimab in advanced cancers. Looking at the study overall: Patients received the agonistic anti-OX40 (CD134) antibody ivuxolimab. Hepatocellular carcinoma, melanoma, renal cell or head and neck cancer occurred in dose-escalation patients. Three patients, one with hepatocellular carcinoma and two with cutaneous melanoma, responded partially.

V lost 0 bases to trimming and J lost 0 bases, with 3 bases between them. In germline, CDR1 is LNHNV, CDR2 YYDKDF (reference sequence). The CDR3 loop spans 15 amino acids. The repertoire was sequenced with immunoSEQ multiplex PCR; TCRdb's copy has only in-frame clones and lacks some. The sample consists of tens of thousands of clones, almost 90% of them appearing once. This chain uses TRBV15 with TRBJ2-6; D is unresolved. The input for sequencing was CD4+ or CD8+ T cells sorted from blood, taken in a trial of the OX40 agonist ivuxolimab. The clonotype was recovered from an adult with an advanced solid tumor such as melanoma, head and neck, liver or kidney cancer. CDR3 sequence: CATSREFSGANVLTF. For the CDR3, the DNA is TGTGCCACCAGCAGAGAGTTCTCTGGGGCCAACGTCCTGACTTTC. Full variable domain (missing parts from reference TRBV15 and TRBJ2-6): DAMVIQNPRYQVTQFGKPVTLSCSQTLNHNVMYWYQQKSSQAPKLLFHYYDKDFNNEADTPDNFQSRRPNTSFCFLDIRSPGLGDTAMYLCATSREFSGANVLTFGAGSRLTVL.